The rows below give T cell receptor beta chains drawn from one sample of a study of monozygotic twins with inflammatory bowel disease. With the 5' RACE reads reprocessed, TCRdb shows one record per CDR3 protein and no DNA. Listed are about 380,000 distinct CDR3 sequences; 2.6% falls within the top ten. Material for sequencing was blood. Source of these receptors: a human donor with ulcerative colitis or Crohn's disease, or a healthy co-twin of an affected twin (not recorded which). Both conserved end residues are part of each CDR3. Each record gives: J gene, V gene, CDR3 protein.

TRBJ2-5 | TRBV6-6 | CASRLGHLQETQYF
TRBJ1-4 | TRBV20-1 | CSATRTGGATRWEKLFF
TRBJ2-7 | TRBV7-2 | CASSYGQGRYEQYF
TRBJ2-3 | TRBV4-3 | CASSQYPPSTDTQYF
TRBJ2-1 | TRBV4-2 | CASSRQGGSYNEQFF
TRBJ2-1 | TRBV4-1 | CASSQYRDRLFDEQFF
TRBJ1-1 | TRBV27 | CASSLLLGPGGEGTEAFF
TRBJ2-3 | TRBV5-5 | CASSFPLGAGGDTQYF
TRBJ2-1 | TRBV6-1 | CASSARDTDLYEQFF
TRBJ2-1 | TRBV20-1 | CSAGRVAVNNEQFF
TRBJ2-3 | TRBV7-2 | CASSLVRGGLGDTQYF
TRBJ2-2 | TRBV9 | CASSVGTRTPNTGELFF
TRBJ2-3 | TRBV28 | CASSTPTLDTQYF
TRBJ1-4 | TRBV19 | CASSILGRNEKLFF
TRBJ2-7 | TRBV9 | CASSVGDRVSYEQYF
TRBJ1-2 | TRBV4-3 | CASSQETQGWDYGYTF
TRBJ2-7 | TRBV7-2 | CASSPYGGEQYF
TRBJ2-3 | TRBV4-3 | CASSQRLAGGLTDTQYF
TRBJ1-5 | TRBV10-3 | CATTHGTKNQPQHF
TRBJ2-5 | TRBV5-1 | CASSSLSGTQYF
TRBJ2-7 | TRBV4-1 | CASSQRTGSWDEQYF
TRBJ2-1 | TRBV11-1 | CASSLEGQNEQFF
TRBJ2-1 | TRBV5-1 | CASTPLLAGESYNEQFF
TRBJ2-1 | TRBV5-1 | CASSPPREPNEEQFF